This T cell receptor beta chain was retrieved from a study of CD8 T cells in ankylosing spondylitis. The V segment lost 2 bases and the J segment 4 bases; nucleotides outside the gene matches: 3. The CDR3 consists of 14 residues. The germline CDR1 and CDR2 sequences are SGHNT and YENEEA. TCRdb called the 5' RACE reads again in MiXCR, with one record for every CDR3 protein. The sample shows hundreds of thousands of distinct CDR3 sequences, around 21% of them seen only once. This clonotype was sampled from a female donor with ankylosing spondylitis or in good health (not recorded which). The specimen was blood, either unsorted or a sorted T cell fraction (not recorded which). This chain connects TRBV11-3 to TRBJ2-3; the match to TRBD2 covers 7 bases. The CDR3 DNA sequence: TGTGCCAGCAGCTTAATGGCGGGAGCAGATACGCAGTATTTT. It yields the protein CASSLMAGADTQYF.